The next 17 T cell receptor beta chains were all read from a single sample in a study of blood T cell repertoires in COVID-19. Sequencing was performed with immunoSEQ multiplex PCR; in TCRdb, only in-frame clones are kept and a portion is missing. The sample has 350,000 or so clones, approximately 87% seen once. The sample consisted of peripheral blood. The receptors come from a woman aged 25 to 39 with COVID-19, enrolled during active disease.

This rearrangement joins TRBV6-1 to TRBJ1-2, with D possibly TRBD1 on 6 matching bases. V dropped 3 bases and J dropped 0 bases, with 11 bases sitting between them. The CDR3 runs 15 residues. Per the germline V gene, CDR1 is MNHNS and CDR2 is SASEGT. The CDR3 is CASSELTGPNYGYTF. CDR3 sequence (DNA): TGTGCCAGCAGTGAGCTGACAGGTCCTAACTATGGCTACACCTTC.

This chain links TRBV27 with TRBJ2-4; D gene uncertain. CDR1 and CDR2 (germline): MNHEY, SMNVEV (reference sequence). The CDR3 has 13 amino acids. V lost 5 bases and J lost 0, with 5 bases in between. The CDR3 nucleotides read TGTGCCAGCAGTCCCCTAGCCAAAAACATTCAGTACTTC. It specifies CASSPLAKNIQYF.

The chain joins TRBV27 to TRBJ2-3, with TRBD2 matching over 9 bases. Germline CDR1 reads MNHEY; CDR2 reads SMNVEV (reference sequence). Germline trimming cut 2 bases from V and 4 bases from J; bases unmatched to any gene: 1. This CDR3 is built from 14 residues. CDR3 region: CASSLAGGPDTQYF. As DNA, the CDR3 is TGTGCCAGCAGTTTAGCGGGAGGGCCAGATACGCAGTATTTT.

The CDR3 reads CSVGILGQENTGELFF. The CDR3 region has the DNA TGCAGCGTTGGTATTCTGGGACAGGAGAACACCGGGGAGCTGTTTTTT. The V gene is TRBV29-1, the J gene TRBJ2-2; 8 nucleotides line up with TRBD1. Trimming cost V 4 bases and J 1 base; bases outside gene matches: 8. The CDR3 spans 16 residues. Germline V gene data show CDR1 as SQVTM and CDR2 as ANQGSEA.

This chain's CDR3 is CASSSRQGFLNEQFF. In DNA form, the CDR3 reads TGTGCCAGCAGCTCTAGACAGGGATTTCTCAATGAGCAGTTCTTC. The V call is TRBV11-3, the J call TRBJ2-1, with TRBD1 matching 7 bases. The length of the CDR3 is 15 residues. The J segment lost 6 bases and the V segment lost 4 bases, leaving 9 bases of the junction unmatched. Germline lookup yields CDR1 SGHNT and CDR2 YENEEA.

The table lists this clone with a few counts. The V and J genes are TRBV5-6 and TRBJ1-4, with D possibly being TRBD1 (6 bases). This CDR3 contains 14 residues. Germline values: CDR1 SGHDT, CDR2 YYEEEE. With 4 bases removed from V and 5 bases from J, the gap between germline ends came to 12 bases. As DNA, the CDR3 is TGTGCCAGCAGCGCCCTGGACAGCAATGAAAAACTGTTTTTT. It specifies CASSALDSNEKLFF.

The chain combines TRBV6-5 with TRBJ1-1, with 8 bases matching TRBD1. Germline lookup yields CDR1 MNHEY and CDR2 SVGAGI. The junction had 11 bases not matched to a gene; V was cut back by 8 bases and J by 6 bases. This CDR3 contains 14 residues. CDR3 in DNA: TGTGCCAGCTCCCTTTCGACAGGGGTTGCTGAAGCTTTCTTT. This translates into CASSLSTGVAEAFF.

This sequence joins TRBV28 and TRBJ1-3, with 7 nucleotides matching TRBD1. V shed 2 bases and J 4 bases; nucleotides not matched to a gene: 8. CDR1 is MDHEN, CDR2 SYDVKM, per germline. This CDR3 has 16 amino acids. This CDR3 reads CASSLRQGVWGNTIYF. DNA for the CDR3: TGTGCCAGCAGTTTACGGCAGGGGGTGTGGGGAAACACCATATATTTT.

This chain joins TRBV6-2 or TRBV6-3 and TRBJ2-7, with TRBD1 matching over 9 bases. The CDR3 totals 16 residues. V trimming: 0 bases; J trimming: 3 bases; junction bases outside the gene matches: 6. The germline CDR1 and CDR2 sequences are MNHEY and SVGEGT. Here the CDR3 reads CASSYSPGQGNYEQYF. In DNA, the CDR3 is TGTGCCAGCAGTTACTCTCCGGGACAGGGTAACTACGAGCAGTACTTC.

In this sample, this clone turned up a few times. The chain employs TRBV7-2 and TRBJ2-7, with a tentative D call TRBD2 (6 bases). The CDR3 extends over 14 amino acids. Germline loops: CDR1 SGHTA, CDR2 FQGNSA. V gave up 5 bases and J gave up 5 bases, with 16 bases separating them. The CDR3 DNA follows: TGTGCCAGCAGCCCCAGACTAGTATCGGACGAGCAGTACTTC. Its protein product is CASSPRLVSDEQYF.

V gene TRBV7-8 combines with J gene TRBJ1-5; the match to TRBD1 covers 11 bases. Unmatched junction bases numbered 11, after V lost 4 bases and J lost 6 bases. The germline gives CDR1 SGHVS, CDR2 FQNEAQ. This CDR3 region has 17 residues. The CDR3 nucleotides are TGTGCCAGCAGCTCAACTACCGGGACAGGGGGGACTCAGCCCCAGCATTTT. This encodes CASSSTTGTGGTQPQHF.

This clone came up once. V gene TRBV9 combines with J gene TRBJ2-2; maybe TRBD2 (6 bases). The V end lost 5 bases, the J end lost 5 bases, and 16 bases lay between the germline ends. The CDR3 loop spans 15 amino acids. Germline CDR1 and CDR2: SGDLS and YYNGEE. Here the CDR3 DNA reads TGTGCCAGCAGGACGGGAGTTTCTATGACCGGGGAGCTGTTTTTT. Amino acid sequence: CASRTGVSMTGELFF.

The count of this clone is one. The rearrangement uses TRBV5-8 and TRBJ1-4, with D tentatively TRBD1 (6 bases). V was cut by 4 bases and J by 1 base, with 14 bases left in between. Germline V gene lookup returns CDR1 SGHTS and CDR2 YDEGEE. This CDR3 is built from 16 residues. This CDR3 is CASSQGHRLTNEKLFF. The CDR3 region has the DNA TGTGCCAGCAGCCAGGGACATCGCTTAACTAATGAAAAACTGTTTTTT. Filled out from reference TRBV5-8 and TRBJ1-4, the complete variable domain reads EAGVTQSPTHLIKTRGQQATLRCSPISGHTSVYWYQQALGLGLQFLLWYDEGEERNRGNFPPRFSGRQFPNYSSELNVNALELEDSALYLCASSQGHRLTNEKLFFGSGTQLSVL.

The J gene is TRBJ2-3, the V gene TRBV6-5; TRBD2 agrees at 7 bases. The J segment lost 3 bases and the V segment lost 7 bases, leaving 4 bases of the junction unmatched. This CDR3 comprises 13 residues. Germline loops: CDR1 MNHEY, CDR2 SVGAGI. The CDR3 DNA reads TGTGCCAGCACCCAGCGGGAAACAGATACGCAGTATTTT. Translated: CASTQRETDTQYF.

This clone appeared once. The chain couples TRBV30 to TRBJ2-2; D may be TRBD1 (6 bases). This CDR3 spans 13 amino acids. Per germline, CDR1 GTSNPN and CDR2 SVGIG (reference sequence). V was clipped by 2 bases and J by 7 bases, with 11 bases between them. The CDR3 is CAWSIRGNGELFF. The CDR3 region has the DNA TGTGCCTGGAGTATCAGGGGAAACGGGGAGCTGTTTTTT.

This clone has a single count. The genes are TRBV5-4 and TRBJ1-1, with 9 bases aligning to TRBD1. Germline V CDR1 and CDR2: SGHNT, YYREEE (reference sequence). The CDR3 is made up of 16 amino acids. J was trimmed by 0 bases and V by 2 bases; bases with no gene match: 5. In DNA form, the CDR3 reads TGTGCCAGCAGCTTAGGACAGGGGTTTATGAACACTGAAGCTTTCTTT. Translating gives CASSLGQGFMNTEAFF.

The chain has TRBV28 and TRBJ2-7; TRBD1 is a possible D gene (5 bases). Germline loops: CDR1 MDHEN, CDR2 SYDVKM. This CDR3 has 12 residues. Trimming left V 5 bases short and J 1 base short, with 6 bases between. This CDR3 reads CASSPGSYEQYF. The CDR3 DNA sequence: TGTGCCAGCAGTCCAGGGTCCTACGAGCAGTACTTC.